This T cell receptor beta chain was profiled in a study of blood T cell repertoires in COVID-19. Study in general: Donors in the United States, Italy and Spain gave samples during acute or convalescent COVID-19. The cDNA or gDNA used as material had been derived from T cells, B-cell-depleted T cells, or PBMCs.

This clone was observed a few times. The same CDR3 also results from other DNA sequences found in this sample. The V gene's germline CDR1 is SNHLY and CDR2 FYNNEI. V lost 4 bases to trimming and J lost 0 bases, with 7 bases between them. The CDR3 has 14 amino acids. Sequencing used immunoSEQ multiplex PCR; TCRdb keeps in-frame clones, though not all of them. The top ten clones hold approximately 1.8% of a sample with about 480,000 clones, 88% of them seen once. Participants were aged about 18 to 100 years, lived in 24 US areas, and enrolled virtually. Allocation to cohorts depended on clinical history reported by the participants.

The genes are TRBV2 and TRBJ1-5; D unclear. The sequenced sample consisted of PBMCs or T cells enriched from blood (not recorded which). This clonotype originated in a woman in her thirties or forties who had recovered from COVID-19. The DNA for the CDR3 is TGTGCCAGCAGTGGACAATATAGCAATCAGCCCCAGCATTTT. It encodes CASSGQYSNQPQHF.